The 11 T cell receptor beta chains below all came from one sample that was sequenced in a study of blood T cells in healthy people across ages. Through a sample-barcoded 5' primer and a J-beta primer mix, a second PCR was run for roughly 6 to 12 cycles. TCRdb re-analysed the 5' RACE reads in MiXCR, keeping a single row per CDR3 protein. The sample yields about 800,000 distinct CDR3 sequences, more than 20% seen once. The sample also formed part of further work on T cells of mothers and their children.

The sequencing input was blood. The receptors originated from a boy between 10 and 17 years old in good health.

This clonotype was observed a few times. The chain carries TRBV7-2 and TRBJ1-3; D gene unclear. Germline CDR1 reads SGHTA; CDR2 reads FQGNSA. Deletions cut 3 bases from V and 1 base from J, with 7 bases between. The CDR3 has 14 residues. In DNA form, the CDR3 reads TGTGCCAGCAGCTTGCGAAATTCTGGAAACACCATATATTTT. Its protein product is CASSLRNSGNTIYF.

This chain joins TRBV12-3 or TRBV12-4 and TRBJ2-5; TRBD2 aligns across 15 bases. The CDR3 extends over 16 amino acids. Unmatched junction bases numbered 4, after V lost 1 base and J lost 7 bases. The chain's CDR3 is CASSLGGTSGRLTQYF. CDR3 coding DNA: TGTGCCAGCAGTTTAGGGGGGACTAGCGGGAGGCTGACCCAGTACTTC.

This chain connects TRBV20-1 to TRBJ2-5, with 7 positions matching TRBD1. V was pared by 3 bases and J by 1 base, with 5 bases of the junction left unmatched. The CDR3 totals 14 residues. The V gene's germline CDR1 is DFQATT and CDR2 SNEGSKA (reference sequence). For the CDR3, the DNA is TGCAGTGCTAGTGGGAACAGGGGCCAAGAGACCCAGTACTTC. It translates to CSASGNRGQETQYF.

The rearrangement joins TRBV5-1 to TRBJ2-1, with D possibly being TRBD1 (5 bases). The assigned J gene may be wrong: the sequence end matches TRBJ2-7 better. The CDR3 is made up of 15 amino acids. The V gene's germline CDR1 is SGHRS and CDR2 YFSETQ. CDR3 coding DNA: TGCGCCAGCAGCTTGGTCTGGACACTCTCGGACGAGCAGTACTTC. Translation: CASSLVWTLSDEQYF.

This clonotype was picked up a small number of times. The V and J genes are TRBV4-3 and TRBJ1-5; no definite D call. CDR1 and CDR2 (germline): LGHNA, YSLEER. V was clipped by 0 bases and J by 3 bases, with 9 bases between them. The CDR3 loop spans 15 amino acids. As DNA, the CDR3 is TGCGCCAGCAGCCAAGATGCGACGTACAATCAGCCCCAGCATTTT. Amino acids: CASSQDATYNQPQHF.

The sample holds a few counts of this clonotype. One end of the junction fails to match germline, which may point to a read error. This chain joins TRBV18 and TRBJ1-4; unclear D gene. CDR3 length: 17 amino acids. Germline loops: CDR1 KGHSH, CDR2 LQKENI. The CDR3 sequence is CASSPSGSLATNEKLFF. The CDR3 nucleotides read TGCGCCAGCTCACCGTCAGGCTCACTTGCAACTAATGAAAAACTGTTTTTT. Supplemented by reference TRBV18 and TRBJ1-4, the full variable domain reads NAGVMQNPRHLVRRRGQEARLRCSPMKGHSHVYWYRQLPEEGLKFMVYLQKENIIDESGMPKERFSAEFPKEGPSILRIQQVVRGDSAAYFCASSPSGSLATNEKLFFGSGTQLSVL.

The rearrangement uses TRBV7-2 and TRBJ2-1; 11 bases agree with TRBD2. Unmatched junction bases numbered 5, after V lost 1 base and J lost 15 bases. Germline loops: CDR1 SGHTA, CDR2 FQGNSA. This CDR3 region has 13 residues. In DNA form, the CDR3 reads TGTGCCAGCAGCTTAGAACTAGCGGGAGTTTGGTTCTTC. Protein sequence: CASSLELAGVWFF.

This clonotype was detected only a few times. This chain connects TRBV27 to TRBJ2-7; D is perhaps TRBD1 (5 bases). Germline V CDR1 and CDR2: MNHEY, SMNVEV (reference sequence). V lost 5 bases, J lost 3 bases, and 14 bases lay in between. The length of the CDR3 is 14 residues. The CDR3 here is CASSPGPANYEQYF. CDR3 coding DNA: TGTGCCAGCAGTCCAGGGCCGGCCAACTACGAGCAGTACTTC.

This clonotype has more than one count but fewer than ten. V gene TRBV2 combines with J gene TRBJ2-1; D call uncertain. Trimming took off 6 bases at V and 0 bases at J, with 21 bases between the two ends. Germline assignment: CDR1 SNHLY and CDR2 FYNNEI. This CDR3 spans 18 amino acids. The CDR3 DNA is TGTGCCAGCAGGCCATCGACATTAAGGACGAGCTCCTACAATGAGCAGTTCTTC. Translated, it gives CASRPSTLRTSSYNEQFF.

This clonotype was observed a handful of times. The chain joins TRBV20-1 to TRBJ2-3; 10 bases line up with TRBD1. Germline CDR1 reads DFQATT; CDR2 reads SNEGSKA (reference sequence). J gave up 1 base and V 2 bases, and 12 bases lay outside the gene matches. The CDR3 sequence is 18 residues long. Here the CDR3 DNA reads TGCAGTGCTAGACTCCCGGGACAGGGGCTCCATGGCACAGATACGCAGTATTTT. Translated, it gives CSARLPGQGLHGTDTQYF.

DNA for the CDR3: TGTGCCAGCAGCACACGGACAGGGAAAGACTATGGCTACACCTTC. It specifies CASSTRTGKDYGYTF. The gene calls are TRBV7-8 and TRBJ1-2; 8 nucleotides agree with TRBD1. The CDR3 extends over 15 amino acids. Trimming removed 5 bases from V and 3 bases from J; junction bases left unmatched: 8. Germline loops: CDR1 SGHVS, CDR2 FQNEAQ.